This entry is about one T cell receptor beta chain. Its antigen is still unknown. No clone much larger than this one lies a single base away; base qualities are absent. The CDR3 regions of human TCRbeta chains were analyzed by immunosequencing. Per the source publication's procedure: Repertoire TCRs were matched against a reference library of SARS-CoV-2-specific TCRs generated with the MIRA antigen-specificity platform. Breadth was defined as the fraction of unique TCRs that were SARS-CoV-2-associated, and depth was defined as the fraction of total T cells that were SARS-CoV-2-associated. Each spike-specific TCR was assigned to its reactive spike region and to a CD4 or CD8 class using the MIRA data. Log10-transformed breadth and depth values were compared by one-way ANOVA with Sidak's multiple comparisons tests. TCRdb obtained this table from immuneACCESS and retained in-frame rearrangements with V and J assigned. These tables miss some clones; where compared with another copy, unresolved V genes account for less than half of the shortfall, and the remainder is unexplained. That table furnishes V, J and clone size, whereas the DNA furnished D and trimming. In all, the sample holds approximately 190,000 clones, and approximately 92% of those were seen once. 1% to 1.5% of the sample rests with the top ten.

V and J are trimmed by 6 bases and 7 bases, and the gene matches miss 7 bases of the junction. Sequences SNHLY (CDR1) and FYNNEI (CDR2) are obtained from the germline V gene. From its cysteine to its phenylalanine, the CDR3 spans 14 amino acids. Just the 42-base CDR3 DNA is kept, in frame starting at base 1. The intended sense of this specimen's time point label: baseline before first vaccination. Vaccinee samples were obtained from the UK trials COV001 and COV002, which included a single-blind randomized controlled phase 2/3 trial of AZD1222 (ChAdOx1 nCoV-19) in healthy adults. For TCRbeta chain sequencing, PBMC samples were collected from trial participants at day 0 and at day 28 after the second dose. This record comes from a study of T cell responses to AZD1222 COVID-19 vaccine (dated by TCRdb to the early 2020s). With regard to the full study: AZD1222 recipients with second doses at about 4 weeks or about 12 weeks were pooled, because spike-specific TCR depth and breadth did not differ between schedules. TCR sequencing covered some 240 trial participants: 200 to 210 given two doses of AZD1222 and 26 given two doses of MenACWY control vaccine. Enrollment into the trials was organized by age into subgroups of 18-55, 56-69 and 70-plus years, and those subgroups contained approximately 150, 30 and 60 TCR-sequenced participants, respectively. Paper-wide results and their limitations: After two AZD1222 doses, both the breadth and the depth of spike-specific TCRs were significantly higher than at day 0 and than in MenACWY recipients. In the small 56-69-year group, the increase in depth fell short of significance, most likely because of low power. Most participants were white British and females outnumbered males, and the authors suggested that clonal diversity may have been underestimated. Vaccine-associated CD4 TCRs spanned the whole spike protein, with dominant responses in regions 160-218 and 743-854. Nearly half of unique spike-specific TCRs reportedly recognized epitopes outside regions mutated in the B.1.351 and B.1.1.7 variants. Because no day 14 peak-response samples were available, repertoires were characterized only after the peak T cell response. Conclusions about previously exposed vaccinees were limited because only six AZD1222 recipients were SARS-CoV-2 seropositive at baseline.

The sample was peripheral blood, taken on day 0 of AZD1222 vaccination. Here the chain combines TRBV2 and TRBJ1-5, and 9 bases in between align with TRBD1. The clonotype originates from an adult in good health. The CDR3 is CASSPGTGRQPQHF. At the DNA level, the sequence is TGTGCCAGCAGCCCCGGGACAGGGAGACAGCCCCAGCATTTT.